The clone carrying this T cell receptor beta chain was detected ten times or more. Its antigen is as yet unknown. The data belong to a study of human T cells and chemical hapten exposure. Study-wide background: Per-sample TCR yields varied mainly from small pooled library volume differences.

Overall study results and limits: Having alopecia, the donors may differ immunologically from healthy people. Significantly more large CDR3 similarity clusters were formed by expanded TCRs than by controls.

Each CDR3 protein is one row after TCRdb ran MiXCR on the RACE reads. The data contain some 400,000 distinct CDR3 sequences, less than 6.5% of them seen just once; the ten biggest clones take up 2% to 3%. The time point was: pre-sensitization, week 0. Treatment in this sample: therapeutic diphenylcyclopropenone sensitization with weekly scalp DPC. CDR3 length equals 15 residues. Germline V gene sequence: CDR1 SNHLY, CDR2 FYNNEI. Trimming stripped 1 base from V and 2 bases from J, with 11 bases between. The rearrangement uses TRBV2 and TRBJ1-2; TRBD1 is a possible D gene (6 bases). This TCR came from a woman aged 45 to 65 with alopecia areata. Some clones in this sample may be carry-over from other donors' samples. The sequencing here drew on whole blood, taken in connection with sensitization to the hapten diphenylcyclopropenone (DPC). The chain's CDR3 is CASSEGWGTNYGYTF. The CDR3 nucleotides are TGTGCCAGCAGTGAAGGGTGGGGGACAAACTATGGCTACACCTTC.